Described below is a single T cell receptor beta chain sequence and its context. Its matching antigen is unknown. The data originate from a study of shared clonotypes between healthy human individuals. Donors were Caucasian adults residing in Nashville, Tennessee, USA. At the deep level, the assay was run. Sequencing was performed with immunoSEQ multiplex PCR; in TCRdb, only in-frame clones are kept and a portion is missing. The sample yields 1.6 million or so clones, approximately 98.5% seen once. The ends were cut back, 2 bases at V and 6 bases at J, with 11 bases in the middle. The CDR3 contains 13 residues. Germline values: CDR1 SGHNT, CDR2 YENEEA. Study results and limitations: Blood alone was sampled, and tissue repertoires likely differ.

The chain is built from TRBV11-3 and TRBJ2-7, with a tentative D call TRBD2 (6 bases). The sample taken for sequencing was naive CD4+ T cells sorted from blood. The subset was: CD45RA+ positively selected. The source of this sequence is a man aged 25 to 45 in good health. CDR3 region: CASSLYTSSEQYF. The CDR3 region has the DNA TGTGCCAGCAGCTTATATACTAGCTCCGAGCAGTACTTC.